Many counts were recorded for the clone carrying this T cell receptor (beta chain). This entry comes from a study of T-cell reconstitution after alpha-beta-depleted transplantation in children. The germline CDR1 and CDR2 sequences are SQVTM and ANQGSEA. Trimming stripped 3 bases from V and 3 bases from J, with 9 bases between. CDR3 length: 13 amino acids. Preparation of the TCRbeta library involved a method that used unique molecular identifiers. Using its own MiXCR run on the PCR reads, TCRdb lists one record per CDR3 protein. The sample lists a few hundred thousand distinct CDR3 sequences, 9.5% to 10% occurring once.

J is TRBJ2-4 and V is TRBV29-1; D possibly corresponds to TRBD1 (7 bases). The sequence was obtained from a human donor who donated a stem cell graft to a child with SCID. Sequencing was performed on PBMCs from the stem cell graft donor, taken from the stem cell graft. Here the CDR3 DNA reads TGCAGCGTTGATCAGGGGGGCAAAAACATTCAGTACTTC. This sequence encodes CSVDQGGKNIQYF.